A single sample is the source of the 31 T cell receptor beta chains below, sequenced in a study of shared clonotypes between healthy human individuals. Naive CD8 cells, CD45RO-negative and positively selected for CCR7, excluded terminally differentiated effector memory CD45RA+ cells. The assay was immunoSEQ multiplex PCR, and TCRdb's table has in-frame clones only and misses some. The table includes some 2 million clones, about 95% detected once. Material for sequencing was naive CD8+ T cells sorted from blood. The receptors were sampled from a man in his late teens or twenties in good health.

The J gene is TRBJ1-5, the V gene TRBV7-9, with D unclear. The V gene's germline CDR1 is SEHNR and CDR2 FQNEAQ (reference sequence). Trimming cost V 4 bases and J 3 bases, with 7 bases left between them. This CDR3 spans 13 amino acids. CDR3 bases: TGTGCCAGCAGCTGGAGAGACAATCAGCCCCAGCATTTT. Its protein product is CASSWRDNQPQHF.

The chain employs TRBV19 and TRBJ2-5; either TRBD1 or TRBD2 may supply D (5 bases each). V lost 4 bases and J 3 bases, leaving 9 bases between the germline ends. This CDR3 is 13 amino acids long. Looked up from germline, CDR1 is LNHDA and CDR2 is SQIVND (reference sequence). CDR3 sequence reads: CASSRDQEETQYF. The CDR3, as DNA: TGTGCCAGTAGTAGGGACCAAGAAGAGACCCAGTACTTC.

The CDR3 sequence: CASRPTGGATGELFF. CDR3 sequence (DNA): TGTGCCAGCAGACCGACAGGGGGCGCGACCGGGGAGCTGTTTTTT. This rearrangement joins TRBV28 to TRBJ2-2; 10 nucleotides match TRBD1. J was trimmed by 5 bases and V by 6 bases; bases with no gene match: 6. This CDR3 is built from 15 residues. From germline, CDR1 is MDHEN and CDR2 SYDVKM.

This clone was counted a few times. This chain connects TRBV2 to TRBJ1-6; 10 bases agree with TRBD1. The CDR3 loop spans 14 amino acids. The ends lost 6 bases at V and 8 bases at J; junction bases unmatched: 4. Germline-derived CDR1 and CDR2 are SNHLY and FYNNEI. The CDR3 spells CASSYGQGDSPLHF. The CDR3, as DNA: TGTGCCAGCAGCTATGGACAGGGGGATTCACCCCTCCACTTT.

The chain carries TRBV5-1 and TRBJ1-1; 10 bases match TRBD1. V trimming: 0 bases; J trimming: 2 bases; junction bases outside the gene matches: 13. The germline gives CDR1 SGHRS, CDR2 YFSETQ. CDR3 size: 19 residues. CDR3: CASSLEPGDRGGGNTEAFF. Written as DNA, the CDR3 is TGCGCCAGCAGCTTGGAACCTGGGGACAGGGGAGGGGGTAACACTGAAGCTTTCTTT.

V gene TRBV27 combines with J gene TRBJ2-1; D is unclear. Trimming removed 8 bases from V and 3 bases from J, with 23 bases in between. The germline CDR1 and CDR2 sequences are MNHEY and SMNVEV (reference sequence). The CDR3 covers 17 residues. CDR3 DNA sequence: TGTGCCAGCGCCCTTACAACGCCTTCGGGCAGCTACAATGAGCAGTTCTTC. Translating gives CASALTTPSGSYNEQFF.

The gene calls are TRBV28 and TRBJ2-2; TRBD1 agrees at 9 bases. The V gene's germline CDR1 is MDHEN and CDR2 SYDVKM. The CDR3 totals 14 residues. J gave up 6 bases and V 6 bases, and 5 bases lay outside the gene matches. The CDR3 nucleotides read TGTGCCAGCAGCGTAACAGGGGGCTCCGGGGAGCTGTTTTTT. Translation: CASSVTGGSGELFF. The full variable domain, rest sourced from reference TRBV28 and TRBJ2-2, is DVKVTQSSRYLVKRTGEKVFLECVQDMDHENMFWYRQDPGLGLRLIYFSYDVKMKEKGDIPEGYSVSREKKERFSLILESASTNQTSMYLCASSVTGGSGELFFGEGSRLTVL.

CDR3 in DNA: TGTGCCAGCAGCCAAGATCCCACGGCCCCGGAAGCTTTCTTT. The encoded protein is CASSQDPTAPEAFF. The chain joins TRBV14 to TRBJ1-1; D gene uncertain. V lost 0 bases and J lost 8, with 13 bases in between. CDR1 and CDR2 (germline): SGHDN, FVKESK. The CDR3 extends over 14 amino acids.

The rearrangement links TRBV7-8 to TRBJ1-2, with 8 bases that match TRBD1. V dropped 5 bases and J dropped 3; count of bases not matched to a gene: 5. CDR1 and CDR2 (germline): SGHVS, FQNEAQ. The CDR3 is made up of 14 amino acids. The CDR3 DNA reads as TGTGCCAGCAGCCCCGGACAGGGAGACTATGGCTACACCTTC. Translation gives CASSPGQGDYGYTF.

The chain links TRBV30 to TRBJ2-1, with D maybe TRBD2 (7 bases). V gave up 2 bases and J gave up 7 bases, with 18 bases separating them. Germline CDR1 reads GTSNPN; CDR2 reads SVGIG (reference sequence). The CDR3 sequence is 15 residues long. CDR3 nucleotide sequence: TGTGCCTGGAGTAAAACGGGGGGCTCGGGGAATGAGCAGTTCTTC. Its protein product is CAWSKTGGSGNEQFF.

The V gene is TRBV10-3, the J gene TRBJ1-5; 10 bases agree with TRBD1. Germline CDR1 and CDR2: ENHRY and SYGVKD. The CDR3 totals 14 residues. J gave up 9 bases and V 3 bases, and 5 bases lay outside the gene matches. The CDR3 DNA is TGTGCCATCAGTGAACCGGGACAGGGGTTGCCCCAGCATTTT. It encodes CAISEPGQGLPQHF.

The chain recombines TRBV27 with TRBJ2-2; perhaps TRBD1 as D (6 bases). The CDR3 runs to 18 residues. Trimming left V 5 bases short and J 1 base short, with 20 bases between. Germline assignment: CDR1 MNHEY and CDR2 SMNVEV (reference sequence). The CDR3 DNA sequence: TGTGCCAGCAGTCTCGGACAGCCCTCAGCGAGGAACACCGGGGAGCTGTTTTTT. Encoded protein: CASSLGQPSARNTGELFF.

The chain employs TRBV4-2 and TRBJ2-2; D remains ambiguous. The CDR3 totals 14 residues. Trimming took 2 bases from V and 0 from J, leaving 4 bases between them. CDR1 LGHNA and CDR2 YNFKEQ come from the germline V gene. The CDR3 protein is CASSQLTNTGELFF. The DNA for the CDR3 is TGTGCCAGCAGCCAACTGACGAACACCGGGGAGCTGTTTTTT.

The chain carries TRBV4-1 and TRBJ1-2; a possible D gene is TRBD1 (6 bases). CDR3 length: 16 residues. Germline loops: CDR1 MGHRA, CDR2 YSYEKL. Trimming removed 1 base at V and 0 bases at J, with 12 bases between. The CDR3 DNA sequence: TGCGCCAGCAGCCAAGTTATTGGACAGACTAACTATGGCTACACCTTC. It is translated as CASSQVIGQTNYGYTF.

The chain couples TRBV9 to TRBJ2-3, with TRBD2 matching over 7 bases. The V gene end was trimmed by 3 bases and the J gene end by 4 bases; junction bases not matched to a gene: 8. Germline CDR1 SGDLS, CDR2 YYNGEE. The CDR3 runs to 15 residues. The CDR3 DNA is TGTGCCAGCAGCGCCGAGGGACTAACCCCAGATACGCAGTATTTT. Translation gives CASSAEGLTPDTQYF.

Points on this clone: Other DNA sequences of this sample code for an identical CDR3. In nucleotides, the CDR3 is TGTGCCTGGGGAAACAATGAGCAGTTCTTC. This translates into CAWGNNEQFF. The V call is TRBV30, the J call TRBJ2-1, with D uncertain. Germline assignment: CDR1 GTSNPN and CDR2 SVGIG (reference sequence). The CDR3 length is 10 residues. The ends were cut back, 5 bases at V and 5 bases at J, with 4 bases in the middle.

The chain has TRBV6-6 and TRBJ2-5; TRBD2 matches 7 bases. Germline lookup yields CDR1 MNHNY and CDR2 SVGAGI (reference sequence). The CDR3 sequence is 14 residues long. The V and J ends lost 6 bases and 2 bases, in that order; junction bases with no gene match: 6. This chain's CDR3 is CASRTLSGQETQYF. The CDR3 DNA reads TGTGCCAGCAGAACCCTTAGCGGGCAAGAGACCCAGTACTTC.

V usage is TRBV7-3 and J usage is TRBJ1-1; tentatively, D is TRBD1 (5 bases). Trimming took 1 base from V and 3 from J, leaving 24 bases between them. The length of the CDR3 is 19 residues. The germline CDR1 and CDR2 sequences are SGHTA and FQGTGA. CDR3 in DNA: TGTGCCAGCAGCTTAATTTATCTACTCGGCAGGGAAAGGGACACTGAAGCTTTCTTT. Its protein is CASSLIYLLGRERDTEAFF.

This sequence joins TRBV27 and TRBJ2-7, with D tentatively TRBD2 (5 bases). There are 13 residues in the CDR3. CDR1 is MNHEY and CDR2 is SMNVEV in the germline V gene (reference sequence). The V gene lost 4 bases and the J gene lost 6 bases, with 13 bases spanning the gap. CDR3 DNA: TGTGCCAGCAGTTGGGCTAGCAGTGGCGAGCAGTACTTC. Translating it yields CASSWASSGEQYF.

CDR3 sequence reads: CASTSVGPVPAGEETQYF. Here the CDR3 DNA reads TGTGCCAGCACCTCCGTGGGGCCCGTCCCAGCGGGAGAGGAGACCCAGTACTTC. The chain has TRBV27 and TRBJ2-5; 8 bases line up with TRBD2. V lost 7 bases to trimming and J lost 5 bases; unmatched junction nucleotides: 21. Per germline, CDR1 MNHEY and CDR2 SMNVEV (reference sequence). There are 18 residues in the CDR3.

The chain joins TRBV2 to TRBJ2-7; D unresolved. The germline V gene has CDR1 SNHLY and CDR2 FYNNEI. V lost 2 bases and J 0 bases, leaving 8 bases between the germline ends. This CDR3 region has 14 residues. The CDR3 reads CASSEPVISYEQYF. The CDR3 DNA sequence: TGTGCCAGCAGTGAACCGGTAATCTCCTACGAGCAGTACTTC.

The V call is TRBV5-1, the J call TRBJ2-5; D might be TRBD1 (5 bases). Germline CDR1 and CDR2: SGHRS and YFSETQ. CDR3 length equals 13 residues. V was clipped by 0 bases and J by 5 bases, with 8 bases between them. The CDR3 nucleotides read TGCGCCAGCAGCTTGGAAGGGGCTGAGACCCAGTACTTC. It yields the protein CASSLEGAETQYF.

The chain uses TRBV9 and TRBJ2-3; D is perhaps TRBD2 (6 bases). The CDR3 is 15 amino acids. The germline gives CDR1 SGDLS, CDR2 YYNGEE. V was clipped by 4 bases and J by 4 bases, with 16 bases between them. CDR3 in DNA: TGTGCCAGCAGCCCTATGGGGGGAGGATCAGATACGCAGTATTTT. This codes for CASSPMGGGSDTQYF.

The chain has TRBV5-6 and TRBJ1-4; perhaps TRBD1 as D (6 bases). CDR1 is SGHDT and CDR2 is YYEEEE in the germline V gene. Trimming took 2 bases from V and 4 from J, leaving 15 bases between them. The CDR3 consists of 16 residues. CDR3 bases: TGTGCCAGCAGCTTAAAACAGGGATGGGGTAATGAAAAACTGTTTTTT. It translates to CASSLKQGWGNEKLFF. Full variable domain (missing parts from reference TRBV5-6 and TRBJ1-4): DAGVTQSPTHLIKTRGQQVTLRCSPKSGHDTVSWYQQALGQGPQFIFQYYEEEERQRGNFPDRFSGHQFPNYSSELNVNALLLGDSALYLCASSLKQGWGNEKLFFGSGTQLSVL.

With regard to this clone: The junction departs from the called germline gene at one end, perhaps through a read error. The chain has TRBV30 and TRBJ1-1; TRBD1 matches 11 bases. Per the germline V gene, CDR1 is GTSNPN and CDR2 is SVGIG (reference sequence). The CDR3 length is 10 residues. The CDR3 sequence is CAWEDRGLVF. The DNA for the CDR3 is TGTGCCTGGGAGGACAGGGGGCTGGTCTTT.

This chain links TRBV30 with TRBJ1-2; a weak D match, TRBD1 (6 bases). The CDR3 spans 16 residues. Germline assignment: CDR1 GTSNPN and CDR2 SVGIG (reference sequence). V was shortened by 0 bases and J by 0 bases, with 14 bases between the two germline ends. In DNA, the CDR3 is TGTGCCTGGAGTGTAGAGTGGGCAGGGGCTAACTATGGCTACACCTTC. This codes for CAWSVEWAGANYGYTF.

The rearrangement uses TRBV9 and TRBJ1-2; no reliable D call. CDR1 and CDR2 (germline): SGDLS, YYNGEE. This CDR3 has 12 amino acids. Trimming took off 4 bases at V and 8 bases at J, with 12 bases between the two ends. The DNA of the CDR3 is TGTGCCAGCAGCCTCCCGGGTTGGGGCTACACCTTC. It is translated as CASSLPGWGYTF.

The chain recombines TRBV6-1 with TRBJ1-3, with D perhaps matching TRBD1 (6 bases). The CDR3 is 15 amino acids. Deletions cut 7 bases from V and 0 bases from J, with 13 bases between. Germline CDR1 and CDR2: MNHNS and SASEGT. DNA of the CDR3: TGTGCCAGCACCCGACAGGTTTCCTCTGGAAACACCATATATTTT. It translates to CASTRQVSSGNTIYF.

V usage is TRBV28 and J usage is TRBJ1-2; D unclear. Germline CDR1 is MDHEN and CDR2 is SYDVKM. V was pared by 3 bases and J by 4 bases, with 12 bases between. The CDR3 sequence is 14 residues long. The CDR3 here is CASSLRSAFYGYTF. The CDR3 DNA reads as TGTGCCAGCAGTTTGCGCAGCGCTTTCTATGGCTACACCTTC.

The J gene is TRBJ1-4, the V gene TRBV7-9; 7 positions match TRBD1. This CDR3 is built from 14 residues. V was clipped by 5 bases and J by 7 bases; unmatched bases: 7. CDR1 and CDR2 from the germline V gene are SEHNR and FQNEAQ (reference sequence). CDR3 residues: CASSQTGKLEKLFF. CDR3 DNA sequence: TGTGCCAGCAGCCAGACAGGGAAGCTTGAAAAACTGTTTTTT.

This clone came up once. This CDR3 is CASSQDPGLAGDTQYF. The CDR3 DNA reads TGCGCCAGCAGCCAGGACCCGGGACTAGCGGGAGATACGCAGTATTTT. The V call is TRBV4-1, the J call TRBJ2-3; 12 bases align to TRBD2. The V gene's germline CDR1 is MGHRA and CDR2 YSYEKL. The CDR3 covers 16 residues. V shed 3 bases and J 5 bases; nucleotides not matched to a gene: 6.